Listed here are 14 T cell receptor beta chains from one sample, sequenced in a study of blood T cell repertoires in COVID-19. The table came from immunoSEQ multiplex PCR; TCRdb's copy has only in-frame clones and leaves some out. Of about 64,000 clones detected, about 88% appear once; the ten largest clones hold 3.5% to 4%. The sample comprised peripheral blood. The source is a man aged 70 or older with acute or convalescent COVID-19.

The chain is built from TRBV25-1 and TRBJ2-7, with 7 bases aligning to TRBD1. The CDR3 is 14 residues long. Unmatched junction bases numbered 5, after V lost 3 bases and J lost 3 bases. CDR1 and CDR2 (germline): MGHDK, SYGVNS. CDR3: CASSEDRRNYEQYF. CDR3 DNA: TGTGCCAGCAGTGAGGACAGGAGAAACTACGAGCAGTACTTC.

The chain links TRBV19 to TRBJ2-1, with a tentative D call TRBD2 (5 bases). The CDR3 length is 14 residues. Germline CDR1 and CDR2: LNHDA and SQIVND (reference sequence). The germline V and J ends were trimmed by 1 base and 8 bases, with 12 bases remaining between them. As DNA, the CDR3 is TGTGCCAGTAGTATAGGCGGAGGTCTGGATGAGCAGTTCTTC. Its protein product is CASSIGGGLDEQFF.

V is TRBV2 and J is TRBJ1-2, with D unresolved. Germline values: CDR1 SNHLY, CDR2 FYNNEI. V was shortened by 5 bases and J by 8 bases, with 12 bases between the two germline ends. The CDR3 spans 12 residues. The DNA for the CDR3 is TGTGCCAGCAGTACCTACACTAGGGGCTACACCTTC. This codes for CASSTYTRGYTF. The full variable domain, completed using reference TRBV2 and TRBJ1-2, is EPEVTQTPSHQVTQMGQEVILRCVPISNHLYFYWYRQILGQKVEFLVSFYNNEISEKSEIFDDQFSVERPDGSNFTLKIRSTKLEDSAMYFCASSTYTRGYTFGSGTRLTVV.

The V call is TRBV19, the J call TRBJ1-6, with D maybe TRBD1 (6 bases). CDR3 length: 15 residues. The germline V and J ends were trimmed by 5 bases and 2 bases, with 10 bases remaining between them. Germline V lookup: CDR1 LNHDA, CDR2 SQIVND (reference sequence). Here the CDR3 DNA reads TGTGCCAGTAGTGCCGGGACAACCTATAATTCACCCCTCCACTTT. Its translation is CASSAGTTYNSPLHF.

This chain connects TRBV6-5 to TRBJ1-2; D perhaps matches TRBD1 (6 bases). Per the germline V gene, CDR1 is MNHEY and CDR2 is SVGAGI. The CDR3 has 15 amino acids. The germline V and J ends were trimmed by 6 bases and 7 bases, with 21 bases remaining between them. For the CDR3, the DNA is TGTGCCAGCAGGACCCAGCGGGGGGGGGCTGGTGGCTACACCTTC. Protein sequence: CASRTQRGGAGGYTF.

The CDR3 is CASTPGGSGGLWNEQFF. In DNA, the CDR3 is TGTGCCAGCACTCCTGGGGGTAGCGGGGGCCTGTGGAATGAGCAGTTCTTC. The chain joins TRBV2 to TRBJ2-1, with 9 bases aligning to TRBD2. Germline V gene data show CDR1 as SNHLY and CDR2 as FYNNEI. Losses at the gene ends were 7 bases for V and 7 bases for J; bases not matched to a gene: 17. This CDR3 contains 17 residues.

V and J are TRBV2 and TRBJ2-7; 10 bases are shared with TRBD1. Germline CDR1 and CDR2: SNHLY and FYNNEI. V dropped 8 bases and J dropped 4; count of bases not matched to a gene: 5. The CDR3 sequence is 13 residues long. The CDR3 region is CASGTGALYEQYF. The CDR3 coding sequence is TGTGCCAGCGGGACAGGGGCTCTGTACGAGCAGTACTTC.

The rearrangement joins TRBV4-1 to TRBJ2-7, with D perhaps TRBD1 (5 bases). The V gene's germline CDR1 is MGHRA and CDR2 YSYEKL. The V end was cut by 1 base, the J end by 5 bases, with 15 bases between. There are 15 residues in the CDR3. In DNA, the CDR3 is TGCGCCAGCAGCCAAGGGTTGCAGGGCGTTCACGAGCAGTACTTC. This gives the protein CASSQGLQGVHEQYF.

The chain employs TRBV5-1 and TRBJ2-7; TRBD2 is a possible D gene (6 bases). In germline, CDR1 is SGHRS, CDR2 YFSETQ. The CDR3 is made up of 18 amino acids. Between the trimmed V and J ends, which lost 2 bases and 1 base, there was a span of 22 bases. CDR3 loop: CASSFGILELRGSYEQYF. The DNA of the CDR3 is TGCGCCAGCAGCTTTGGTATTCTCGAGCTACGGGGGTCCTACGAGCAGTACTTC.

In this sample, this clone turned up once. The V call is TRBV18, the J call TRBJ2-1; TRBD2 agrees at 9 bases. V gave up 2 bases and J gave up 0 bases; unmatched junction bases: 8. The CDR3 consists of 18 residues. CDR1 is KGHSH, CDR2 LQKENI, per germline. The CDR3 sequence: CASSPMAGGLSSYNEQFF. CDR3 DNA sequence: TGTGCCAGCTCACCAATGGCGGGGGGGTTAAGCTCCTACAATGAGCAGTTCTTC. The full variable domain, in which reference TRBV18 and TRBJ2-1 provide the parts outside the CDR3, is NAGVMQNPRHLVRRRGQEARLRCSPMKGHSHVYWYRQLPEEGLKFMVYLQKENIIDESGMPKERFSAEFPKEGPSILRIQQVVRGDSAAYFCASSPMAGGLSSYNEQFFGPGTRLTVL.

The chain links TRBV7-9 to TRBJ2-1; 9 nucleotides match TRBD1. The V and J ends lost 6 bases and 5 bases, in that order; junction bases with no gene match: 11. The CDR3 is 16 amino acids. Germline lookup yields CDR1 SEHNR and CDR2 FQNEAQ (reference sequence). This chain's CDR3 is CASRLQGQGKDNEQFF. The CDR3 DNA follows: TGTGCCAGCAGACTACAGGGACAGGGCAAAGACAATGAGCAGTTCTTC.

The chain joins TRBV2 to TRBJ2-3, with TRBD2 matching over 9 bases. Germline CDR1 SNHLY, CDR2 FYNNEI. The V and J ends lost 4 bases and 6 bases, in that order; junction bases with no gene match: 8. CDR3 size: 15 residues. CDR3 DNA sequence: TGTGCCAGCAGTGTCGTAGCGGGGGAGTCGGATACGCAGTATTTT. It yields the protein CASSVVAGESDTQYF.

V gene TRBV6-5 combines with J gene TRBJ2-2, with D tentatively TRBD1 (5 bases). Looked up from germline, CDR1 is MNHEY and CDR2 is SVGAGI. The CDR3 is made up of 13 amino acids. Trimming took 6 bases from V and 7 from J, leaving 12 bases between them. In DNA, the CDR3 is TGTGCCAGCAGCCTAGACAGACGCGGGGAGCTGTTTTTT. Residues: CASSLDRRGELFF.

The chain carries TRBV19 and TRBJ1-4; maybe TRBD1 (6 bases). From germline, CDR1 is LNHDA and CDR2 SQIVND (reference sequence). The CDR3 is 14 residues long. V was clipped by 6 bases and J by 7 bases, with 15 bases between them. The CDR3 region is CASSPWSGVEKLFF. CDR3 bases: TGTGCCAGTAGCCCCTGGTCAGGGGTTGAAAAACTGTTTTTT.